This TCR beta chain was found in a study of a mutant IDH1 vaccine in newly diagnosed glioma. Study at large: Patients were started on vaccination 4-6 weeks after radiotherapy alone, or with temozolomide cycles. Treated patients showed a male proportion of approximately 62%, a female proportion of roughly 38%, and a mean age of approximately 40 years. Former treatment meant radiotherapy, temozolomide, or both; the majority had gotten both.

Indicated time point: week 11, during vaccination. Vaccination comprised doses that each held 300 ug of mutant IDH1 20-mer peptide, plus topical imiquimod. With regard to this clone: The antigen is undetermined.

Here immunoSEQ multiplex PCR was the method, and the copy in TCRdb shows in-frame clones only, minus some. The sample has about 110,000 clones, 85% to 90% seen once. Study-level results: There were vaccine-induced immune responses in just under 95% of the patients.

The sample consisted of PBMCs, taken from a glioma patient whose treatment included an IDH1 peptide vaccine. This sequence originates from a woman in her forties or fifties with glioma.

CDR3 sequence reads: CATSPGTSSTQQYF. The CDR3 bases are TGTGCCACCAGTCCCGGGACTAGCAGTACTCAGCAGTACTTC. J is TRBJ2-7 and V is TRBV15, with 9 bases aligning to TRBD2. The CDR3 runs to 14 residues. Germline assignment: CDR1 LNHNV and CDR2 YYDKDF (reference sequence). J gave up 8 bases and V 6 bases, and 11 bases lay outside the gene matches.